This T cell receptor beta chain was recovered during a study of blood T cell repertoires in COVID-19. The wider study: The samples span acute and convalescent COVID-19 from the United States, Italy and Spain. Nucleic acid was either cDNA or gDNA, and it came from T cells, B-cell-depleted T cells, or PBMCs.

Germline values: CDR1 MNHEY, CDR2 SVGAGI. The CDR3 totals 14 residues. Trimming left V 0 bases short and J 5 bases short, with 10 bases between. Source study methods: By means of reference gene primer amplification, nucleated cell counts were estimated. Produced via immunoSEQ multiplex PCR; TCRdb's table is partial and in-frame only. Clonal size and the V and J genes are those of that table, whereas D and trimming came from the DNA. The table has 240,000 or so clones, approximately 82% seen once. The source material was peripheral blood. V gene TRBV6-5 combines with J gene TRBJ1-1; D is undetermined. The receptor was isolated from a woman aged 18-35 years with acute or convalescent COVID-19. CDR3 sequence (DNA): TGTGCCAGCAGTTACTCTGGGTTGAGGACTGAAGCTTTCTTT. Translating it yields CASSYSGLRTEAFF.